Following are 15 T cell receptor beta chains from one sample sequenced in a study of blood T cell repertoires in COVID-19 (TCRdb year 2020). Library preparation used the immunoSEQ multiplex PCR assay. Entries here come from immuneACCESS through TCRdb and include only in-frame sequences with V and J called. Some clones fail to appear in such tables; in the studies checked, an unresolved V gene covers under half of the shortfall, and the cause of the remainder is unknown. Across this sample there are 150,000 to 200,000 clones, with approximately 85% seen only once. The ten largest clones take up 5% to 6% of the sample. Sequencing was carried out using peripheral blood. Source of these receptors: a woman aged 50 to 60 with COVID-19, enrolled during active disease.

The genes are TRBV10-3 and TRBJ1-3, with 12 bases aligning to TRBD1. The CDR3 has 14 amino acids. The ends lost 11 bases at V and 4 bases at J; junction bases unmatched: 6. Germline V gene data show CDR1 as ENHRY and CDR2 as SYGVKD. In nucleotides, the CDR3 is TGTGCCCTAAGGGGACAGGGGGCAGGAAACACCATATATTTT. It yields the protein CALRGQGAGNTIYF.

The V gene is TRBV11-3, the J gene TRBJ2-5; 12 bases are a match to TRBD2. Trimming took 0 bases from V and 5 from J; bases not matched to a gene: 10. Germline loops: CDR1 SGHNT, CDR2 YENEEA. This CDR3 has 18 amino acids. The CDR3 loop reads CASSLDRASGGAWETQYF. The CDR3 DNA reads as TGTGCCAGCAGCTTAGATCGGGCTAGCGGGGGGGCGTGGGAGACCCAGTACTTC.

The chain couples TRBV11-3 to TRBJ2-6, with unresolved D. Looked up from germline, CDR1 is SGHNT and CDR2 is YENEEA. The V gene lost 2 bases and the J gene lost 0 bases, with 5 bases spanning the gap. This CDR3 region has 15 residues. The chain's CDR3 is CASSLRVSGANVLTF. DNA of the CDR3: TGTGCCAGCAGCTTAAGAGTCTCTGGGGCCAACGTCCTGACTTTC. Combining the CDR3 with reference TRBV11-3 and TRBJ2-6 gives the whole variable domain EAGVVQSPRYKIIEKKQPVAFWCNPISGHNTLYWYLQNLGQGPELLIRYENEEAVDDSQLPKDRFSAERLKGVDSTLKIQPAELGDSAVYLCASSLRVSGANVLTFGAGSRLTVL.

The chain is built from TRBV13 and TRBJ2-7; 12 positions agree with TRBD1. This CDR3 region has 15 residues. With 5 bases clipped from V and 5 bases from J, the junction kept 7 bases outside the gene matches. Looked up from germline, CDR1 is PRHDT and CDR2 is FYEKMQ (reference sequence). The CDR3 is CASSGRGQGAHEQYF. CDR3 nucleotides: TGTGCCAGCAGCGGGCGGGGACAGGGGGCCCACGAGCAGTACTTC.

The chain has TRBV6-5 and TRBJ1-6; D is ambiguous. Trimming cost V 9 bases and J 6 bases, with 12 bases left between them. CDR1 is MNHEY, CDR2 SVGAGI, per germline. This CDR3 comprises 13 residues. CDR3 bases: TGTGCCAGGCCCCAGGTTCTTAATTCACCCCTCCACTTT. Its protein is CARPQVLNSPLHF.

This chain joins TRBV7-8 and TRBJ2-2; D might be TRBD2 (7 bases). Trimming removed 3 bases at V and 5 bases at J, with 13 bases between. Germline CDR1 and CDR2: SGHVS and FQNEAQ. The CDR3 runs to 15 residues. The CDR3 bases are TGTGCCAGCAGCTTCCGGGGGCGGGGGACCGGGGAGCTGTTTTTT. It is translated as CASSFRGRGTGELFF.

The chain recombines TRBV5-1 with TRBJ2-5; D might be TRBD2 (6 bases). CDR1 and CDR2 (germline): SGHRS, YFSETQ. Trimming removed 8 bases from V and 1 base from J, with 18 bases in between. The CDR3 runs 15 residues. The CDR3 loop is CASSLGRGAQETQYF. CDR3 in DNA: TGCGCCAGTAGTCTAGGGCGGGGCGCCCAAGAGACCCAGTACTTC.

The chain employs TRBV30 and TRBJ1-2, with TRBD1 matching over 10 bases. Germline V CDR1 and CDR2: GTSNPN, SVGIG (reference sequence). The trim removed 1 base at V and 12 bases at J, leaving 5 bases unmatched. The CDR3 loop spans 12 amino acids. The CDR3 protein is CAWSADRGLDTF. The CDR3 DNA follows: TGTGCCTGGAGTGCTGACAGGGGGCTTGACACCTTC. The entire variable domain, with the rest obtained from reference TRBV30 and TRBJ1-2, is as follows: SQTIHQWPATLVQPVGSPLSLECTVEGTSNPNLYWYRQAAGRGLQLLFYSVGIGQISSEVPQNLSASRPQDRQFILSSKKLLLSDSGFYLCAWSADRGLDTFGSGTRLTVV.

This chain links TRBV6-6 with TRBJ1-4; TRBD1 matches at 7 bases. V was clipped by 2 bases and J by 8 bases; unmatched bases: 8. The germline gives CDR1 MNHNY, CDR2 SVGAGI (reference sequence). The CDR3 has 15 residues. The CDR3 region is CASSYIGQGGEKLFF. The DNA for the CDR3 is TGTGCCAGCAGTTACATTGGTCAGGGGGGCGAAAAACTGTTTTTT.

This chain joins TRBV19 and TRBJ1-2, with 12 bases fitting TRBD1. CDR1 is LNHDA and CDR2 is SQIVND in the germline V gene (reference sequence). The junction had 9 bases not matched to a gene; V was cut back by 5 bases and J by 8 bases. The CDR3 is 15 amino acids. This chain's CDR3 is CASSLPRDRGRGYTF. CDR3 DNA sequence: TGTGCCAGTAGTCTCCCCCGGGACAGGGGGCGCGGCTACACCTTC.

This chain joins TRBV2 and TRBJ1-4; D might be TRBD1 (5 bases). Germline V gives CDR1 SNHLY, CDR2 FYNNEI. Trimming cost V 7 bases and J 0 bases, with 9 bases left between them. This CDR3 region has 14 residues. The CDR3 bases are TGTGCCAGCAATCCGACAGCAACTAATGAAAAACTGTTTTTT. It encodes CASNPTATNEKLFF.

J is TRBJ2-5 and V is TRBV11-2; possible D gene TRBD2, 7 bases. Trimming pared 1 base from V and 12 bases from J, leaving 12 bases between. In germline, CDR1 is SGHAT, CDR2 FQNNGV. This CDR3 region has 12 residues. The CDR3 bases are TGTGCCAGCAGCTTAGGCCAGCGGGACAAGTACTTC. It encodes CASSLGQRDKYF.

The chain couples TRBV13 to TRBJ1-4; no clear D gene. CDR3 length equals 14 residues. The germline V and J ends were trimmed by 5 bases and 8 bases, with 15 bases remaining between them. CDR1 and CDR2 (germline): PRHDT, FYEKMQ (reference sequence). The CDR3 loop reads CASSRTGSPEKLFF. In nucleotides, the CDR3 is TGTGCCAGCAGCCGGACGGGGAGTCCCGAAAAACTGTTTTTT.

The sample holds a few counts of this clone. The V call is TRBV19, the J call TRBJ1-1; TRBD1 aligns across 8 bases. Per germline, CDR1 LNHDA and CDR2 SQIVND (reference sequence). The ends lost 8 bases at V and 6 bases at J; junction bases unmatched: 5. The CDR3 extends over 12 amino acids. Here the CDR3 reads CASAPGGSEAFF. DNA for the CDR3: TGTGCCAGTGCCCCAGGGGGCTCTGAAGCTTTCTTT.

This clone has a single count. The V gene is TRBV19, the J gene TRBJ1-1, with TRBD1 as a possible D gene (6 bases). V lost 3 bases to trimming and J lost 0 bases, with 14 bases between them. Germline V gene sequence: CDR1 LNHDA, CDR2 SQIVND (reference sequence). The CDR3 has 16 residues. The CDR3 here is CASSIGGLGLNTEAFF. The CDR3 nucleotides read TGTGCCAGTAGTATTGGGGGCCTCGGGCTGAACACTGAAGCTTTCTTT.